A selection of T cell receptor beta chains follows, all from one sample in a study of control samples from healthy donors and cancer patients. TCRdb's copy holds only in-frame clones and misses some; the assay was immunoSEQ multiplex PCR. Among approximately 100,000 clones, approximately 78% were seen once, and the ten largest hold roughly 2%. The sequencing input was blood. These receptors all stem from a man in his sixties in good health. CDR3s include the opening cysteine and the closing phenylalanine or tryptophan. D genes are given only for firm matches. Not all rows give a size; the values are once, few, many and, for expanded clones, a class.

clone size,V gene,J gene,D gene,CDR3 DNA,CDR3 protein
-,TRBV27,TRBJ2-1,-,TGTGCCAGCAGTCTAGAAGGGCGGGATGAGCAGTTCTTC,CASSLEGRDEQFF
-,TRBV19,TRBJ2-1,TRBD1,TGTGCCAGTAGTATCACAGGGGGCAGTGAGCAGTTCTTC,CASSITGGSEQFF
-,TRBV13,TRBJ2-1,TRBD2,TGTGCCAGCAGTCACGCGGGACTAGTGTCCTACAATGAGCAGTTCTTC,CASSHAGLVSYNEQFF
-,TRBV27,TRBJ2-7,TRBD1,TGTGCCAGCAGTTCCGACAGGGGGCGCGGCTACGAGCAGTACTTC,CASSSDRGRGYEQYF
-,TRBV7-2,TRBJ2-1,TRBD2,TGTGCCAGCAGCTCTACTAGCGGGAGGGCCAATGAGCAGTTCTTC,CASSSTSGRANEQFF
-,TRBV2,TRBJ2-1,TRBD2,TGTGCCAGCAGTGAAGGGGCGGGAGGGTACAATGAGCAGTTCTTC,CASSEGAGGYNEQFF
-,TRBV7-9,TRBJ2-5,-,TGTGCCAGCAGCTTAAAACTGAACCTTCACGAGACCCAGTACTTC,CASSLKLNLHETQYF
-,TRBV7-2,TRBJ2-1,TRBD1,TGTGCCAGCAGCCCAGGACAGGTTGCGGATGAGCAGTTCTTC,CASSPGQVADEQFF
-,TRBV10-3,TRBJ2-2,-,TGTGCCAGTAGGGGGGGGAACACCGGGGAGCTGTTTTTT,CASRGGNTGELFF
-,TRBV6-1,TRBJ2-1,TRBD2,TGTGCCAGCAGTGCCGGGACTAGCGGGTCCAGCTCCTACAATGAGCAGTTCTTC,CASSAGTSGSSSYNEQFF
once,TRBV30,TRBJ2-5,-,TGTGCCTGGAGTCGCACGGCCCAAGAGACCCAGTACTTC,CAWSRTAQETQYF
-,TRBV5-1,TRBJ2-3,-,TGCGCCAGCAGTTTGGGGTCGGCAGATACGCAGTATTTT,CASSLGSADTQYF
-,TRBV12-3/TRBV12-4,TRBJ2-5,-,TGTGCCAGCAGTTTAACCGGGTTAGAGACCCAGTACTTC,CASSLTGLETQYF
-,TRBV7-9,TRBJ1-1,-,TGTGCCAGCAGCTTGATTGAAGCTTTCTTT,CASSLIEAFF
-,TRBV2,TRBJ2-1,-,TGTGCCAGCAGTGAATGGGCTATCTCCCTTTACAATGAGCAGTTCTTC,CASSEWAISLYNEQFF
-,TRBV3-1/TRBV3-2,TRBJ2-7,-,TGTGCCAGCAGCCAATTCCAGGGATACGAGCAGTACTTC,CASSQFQGYEQYF
-,TRBV9,TRBJ2-7,-,TGTGCCAGCAGCGTATTTGCGGAGAGGGACGAGCAGTACTTC,CASSVFAERDEQYF
-,TRBV30,TRBJ2-7,-,TGTGCCTGGAGTGCAAGCTCCTACGAGCAGTACTTC,CAWSASSYEQYF
-,TRBV19,TRBJ1-6,-,TGTGCCAGTAGTAGGTCCCCTCCGGCCCTCCACTTT,CASSRSPPALHF
-,TRBV7-9,TRBJ2-7,TRBD2,TGTGCCAGCAGCTTAGGGGAGGGTTTGGACTACGAGCAGTACTTC,CASSLGEGLDYEQYF
-,TRBV7-2,TRBJ2-1,TRBD2,TGTGCCAGCAGCTTAGAACCCCTAGCGGGAGCGAATGAGCAGTTCTTC,CASSLEPLAGANEQFF
-,TRBV5-6,TRBJ1-6,-,TGTGCCAGCAGCTCAGCCCGGAGGACTAAGAATTCACCCCTCCACTTT,CASSSARRTKNSPLHF
-,TRBV7-9,TRBJ2-7,TRBD1,TGTGCCACCTCAGACAGGGGGCCCTACGAGCAGTACTTC,CATSDRGPYEQYF
-,TRBV28,TRBJ1-2,-,TGTGCCAGCAGCCTATCGAGGGGTAGCGGTGGCGCGAGGTATGGCTACACCTTC,CASSLSRGSGGARYGYTF
-,TRBV10-2,TRBJ1-1,TRBD1,TGCGCCAGCAGGTCGGGACAGATGAACACTGAAGCTTTCTTT,CASRSGQMNTEAFF
-,TRBV4-1,TRBJ2-1,TRBD2,TGCGCCAGCAGCCAAGAACTAGCGGGAGGGCTCGATGAGCAGTTCTTC,CASSQELAGGLDEQFF
-,TRBV6-4,TRBJ2-1,TRBD2,TGTGCCAGCAGTGACATAGCGGGACTAGGGGCTGGGCAGTTCTTC,CASSDIAGLGAGQFF
-,TRBV20-1,TRBJ2-4,TRBD2,TGCAGTGCTAGTGTCGGAGCGGGACCAAACATTCAGTACTTC,CSASVGAGPNIQYF
-,TRBV19,TRBJ1-6,-,TGTGCCAGCCGGGACCGGGATAATTCACCCCTCCACTTT,CASRDRDNSPLHF
few,TRBV28,TRBJ2-7,-,TGTGCCAGCAGTCCACGCCCCACTTACGAGCAGTACTTC,CASSPRPTYEQYF
-,TRBV7-8,TRBJ2-2,TRBD2,TGTGCCAGCAGCTCCCCCCGTGGAGCGGGGGGTACCGGGGAGCTGTTTTTT,CASSSPRGAGGTGELFF
-,TRBV11-3,TRBJ1-1,-,TGTGCCAGCAGCTACGGGTGGAGGGGCTTGAACACTGAAGCTTTCTTT,CASSYGWRGLNTEAFF